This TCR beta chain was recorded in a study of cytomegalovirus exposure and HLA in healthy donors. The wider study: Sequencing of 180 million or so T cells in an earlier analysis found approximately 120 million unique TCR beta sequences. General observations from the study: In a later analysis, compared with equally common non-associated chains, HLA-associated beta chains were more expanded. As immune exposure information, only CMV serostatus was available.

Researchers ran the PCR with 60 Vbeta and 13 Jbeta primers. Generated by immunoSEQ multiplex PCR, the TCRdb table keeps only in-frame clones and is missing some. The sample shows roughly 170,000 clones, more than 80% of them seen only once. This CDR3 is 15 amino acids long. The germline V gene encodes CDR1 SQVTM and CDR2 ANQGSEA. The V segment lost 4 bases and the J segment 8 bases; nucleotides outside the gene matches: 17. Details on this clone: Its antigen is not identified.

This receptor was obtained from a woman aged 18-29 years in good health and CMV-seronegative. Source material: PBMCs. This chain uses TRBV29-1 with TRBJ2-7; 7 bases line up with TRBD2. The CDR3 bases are TGCAGCGTTGCAACGAGACTAGCCGACTCCCTAAAGCAGTACTTC. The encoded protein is CSVATRLADSLKQYF.